This passage covers 4 T cell receptor beta chains from one sample sequenced in a study of T cells in Graves' hyperthyroidism and ophthalmopathy. TCR beta CDR3 region amplification was performed from RNA transcripts. First-round RT-PCR with HTBI primers amplified the TCR CDR3 region. TCRdb independently ran MiXCR on the multiplex PCR reads; one entry per CDR3 protein. The table has about 480,000 distinct CDR3 sequences, 22% seen once. Input material: blood. The source is a woman in her 70s with Graves' ophthalmopathy.

Details on this clonotype: A much larger clone lies one base from this, so it may be a read error. This chain connects TRBV7-9 to TRBJ2-3; D gene uncertain. V was cut by 2 bases and J by 6 bases, with 6 bases left in between. The CDR3 runs 12 residues. The germline V gene has CDR1 SEHNR and CDR2 FQNEAQ (reference sequence). CDR3 residues: CASSLYADTQYF. For the CDR3, the DNA is TGTGCCAGCAGCTTATATGCGGATACGCAGTATTTT.

This clonotype was seen ten or more times. In nucleotides, the CDR3 is TGTGCCAGCAGCCATCTTGGGACAGGCAGCACAGATACGCAGTATTTT. It is translated as CASSHLGTGSTDTQYF. The V call is TRBV28, the J call TRBJ2-3; 8 positions agree with TRBD1. Germline V gives CDR1 MDHEN, CDR2 SYDVKM. The CDR3 spans 16 residues. V lost 6 bases to trimming and J lost 0 bases; unmatched junction nucleotides: 8.

This chain joins TRBV10-3 and TRBJ2-2; no clear D. The germline V gene encodes CDR1 ENHRY and CDR2 SYGVKD. The CDR3 is 15 residues long. Trimming removed 4 bases at V and 0 bases at J, with 9 bases between. The CDR3 nucleotides read TGTGCCATCAGTGCCCACTACTCGAACACCGGGGAGCTGTTTTTT. It is translated as CAISAHYSNTGELFF.

The V call is TRBV6-1, the J call TRBJ2-1; no reliable D call. Per germline, CDR1 MNHNS and CDR2 SASEGT. The CDR3 has 14 residues. V lost 6 bases, J lost 7 bases, and 16 bases lay in between. The CDR3 DNA sequence: TGTGCCAGCAGGAGGACCTTGGATGGGAATGAGCAGTTCTTC. Protein: CASRRTLDGNEQFF.